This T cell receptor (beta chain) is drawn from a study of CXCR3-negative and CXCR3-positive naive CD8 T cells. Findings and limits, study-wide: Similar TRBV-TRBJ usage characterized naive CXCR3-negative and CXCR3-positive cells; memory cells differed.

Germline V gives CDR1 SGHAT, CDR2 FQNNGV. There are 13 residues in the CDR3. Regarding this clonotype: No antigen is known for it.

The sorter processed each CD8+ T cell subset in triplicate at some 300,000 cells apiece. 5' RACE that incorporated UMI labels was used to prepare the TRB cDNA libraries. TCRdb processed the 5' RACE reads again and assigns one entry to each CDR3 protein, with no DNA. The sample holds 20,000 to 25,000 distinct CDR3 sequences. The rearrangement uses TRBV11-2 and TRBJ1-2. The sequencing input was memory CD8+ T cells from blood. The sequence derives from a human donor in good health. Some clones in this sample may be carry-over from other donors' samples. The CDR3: CASSFLNLDGYTF.